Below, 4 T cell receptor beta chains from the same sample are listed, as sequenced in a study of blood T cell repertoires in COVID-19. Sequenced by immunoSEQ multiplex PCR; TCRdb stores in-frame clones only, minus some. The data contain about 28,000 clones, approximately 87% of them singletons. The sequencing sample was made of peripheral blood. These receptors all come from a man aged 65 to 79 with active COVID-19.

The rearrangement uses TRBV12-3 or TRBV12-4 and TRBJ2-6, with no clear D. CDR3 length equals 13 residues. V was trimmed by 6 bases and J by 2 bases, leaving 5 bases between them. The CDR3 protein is CASSVPGANVLTF. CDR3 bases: TGTGCCAGCAGCGTCCCTGGGGCCAACGTCCTGACTTTC.

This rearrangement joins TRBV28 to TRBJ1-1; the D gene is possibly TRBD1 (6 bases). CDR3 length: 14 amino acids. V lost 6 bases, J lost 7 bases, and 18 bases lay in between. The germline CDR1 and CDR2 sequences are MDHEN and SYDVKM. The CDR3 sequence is CASRDLQTGSEAFF. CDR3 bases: TGTGCCAGCAGAGACCTCCAGACAGGTAGTGAAGCTTTCTTT.

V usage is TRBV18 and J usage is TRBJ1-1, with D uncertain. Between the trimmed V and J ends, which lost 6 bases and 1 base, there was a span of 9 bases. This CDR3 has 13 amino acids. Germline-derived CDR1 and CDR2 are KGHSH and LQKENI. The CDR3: CASSDTPNTEAFF. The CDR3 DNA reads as TGTGCCAGCTCCGACACTCCGAACACTGAAGCTTTCTTT. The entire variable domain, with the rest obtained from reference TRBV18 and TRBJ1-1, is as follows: NAGVMQNPRHLVRRRGQEARLRCSPMKGHSHVYWYRQLPEEGLKFMVYLQKENIIDESGMPKERFSAEFPKEGPSILRIQQVVRGDSAAYFCASSDTPNTEAFFGQGTRLTVV.

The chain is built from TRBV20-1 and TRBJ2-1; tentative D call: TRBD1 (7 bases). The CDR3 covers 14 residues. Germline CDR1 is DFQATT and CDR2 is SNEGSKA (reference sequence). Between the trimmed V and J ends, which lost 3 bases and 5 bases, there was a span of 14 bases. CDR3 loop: CSASFSGGNNEQFF. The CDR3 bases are TGCAGTGCTAGTTTCTCAGGGGGGAACAATGAGCAGTTCTTC.